This T cell receptor (beta chain) derives from a study of radiation and T cells in renal cell carcinoma (dated by TCRdb to about 2020). Background on the whole study: A total of under 60 samples underwent TCR beta sequencing, made up of approximately 26 tumors and around 27 peripheral blood samples. Across all 53 samples, 4,016,671 unique CDR3 nucleotide sequences encoding roughly 2.7 million unique CDR3 amino acid sequences were identified. Study-wide conclusions, independent of this receptor: Because only small tumor regions of approximately 1 g were available, the study did not capture intratumoral heterogeneity. Compared with control tumors, irradiated tumors had a greater number of dominant CDR3 motifs, and these motifs made up a bigger portion of the repertoire. Effects of radiation dose or scheduling on the TCR repertoire could not be addressed with the single-armed trial design. TCR clonality was higher in irradiated tumors than in controls, as the top 100 clonotypes made up an average of approximately 54% of the repertoire in irradiated tumors compared with around 40% in nephrectomy-only tumors.

The time point label here, explained by the study, means: tumor resected at nephrectomy. According to the study, the label for this sample's treatment or condition signals: treatment-naive control, cytoreductive nephrectomy. Control tumors were obtained from treatment-naive renal cell carcinoma patients in whom cytoreductive nephrectomy was performed without prior radiation. All patients had renal cell carcinoma with clear cell pathology. The control tumors used for TCR sequencing were from several females and roughly ten males, were resected between the early 2010s and the mid-2010s, and had a median patient age of approximately 56 years (range about 40 to 90). The tumors were dissociated mechanically, digested with collagenase/hyaluronidase at 37 degrees C, processed in gentleMACS C tubes, and kept in liquid nitrogen. Genomic DNA for TCR sequencing was prepared using the QIAamp DNA Blood Mini Kit (Qiagen). The analyses included only samples that passed all quality control checks.

TCR beta libraries were generated from genomic DNA with the immunoSEQ kit, following the manufacturer's recommendations. For library preparation, a first multiplex PCR was performed with proprietary primers, followed by a second PCR in which unique barcodes were added, and bead cleanups were performed after each round. A kit-provided positive control reaction and a negative control reaction were included in every sample batch. The final libraries underwent checking on an Agilent 4200 TapeStation D1000 ScreenTape, volumetric pooling, and quantification by qPCR. An Illumina NextSeq500 fitted with a MidOutput 150-cycle cartridge performed the sequencing, running 156 Read1 cycles and 15 Index1 cycles with the kit's custom primers. The pooled library was loaded at approximately 1 pM, with an approximately 20% PhiX control spiked in. The study's processing was this. Vendor-processed data were analyzed in R, with a clonotype defined as all T cells sharing the same CDR3 nucleotide sequence. For clone abundance analyses, frequencies were normalized to the 10,000 most abundant clones in each sample. Public T cell clones, which averaged fewer than five per sample, were excluded before analysis. Dominant motif analysis used ImmunoMap with the PAM10 matrix, gap penalty 30 and homology threshold 0.3; motifs with cumulative frequency at least 0.01 counted as dominant. In TCRdb, the immuneACCESS table is reduced to in-frame sequences with V and J assigned. These tables do not hold every clone; where another copy was compared, an unresolved V gene accounts for under half, and the others remain unexplained. V and J calls and clone size follow that table, whereas D and trimming were derived from the DNA. The sample table shows tens of thousands of clones, and 55% to 75% are seen once. The top ten clonotypes cover 22% of the sample.

Trimming costs V 4 bases and J 7 bases, and their ends lie 9 bases apart. Looking up the germline V gene yields CDR1 SGHVS and CDR2 FQNEAQ. From its cysteine to its phenylalanine, the CDR3 spans 12 amino acids. Just the 36-base CDR3 DNA is kept, in frame starting at base 1. Remarks on this clone: Its antigen is still unknown. Base qualities are not recorded, but no much larger clone differs from it by a single base.

The source material was tumor tissue, sampled from a patient whose treatment was nephrectomy without radiotherapy. The TCR originated in a man aged 35-49 years with renal cell carcinoma. The chain is encoded by TRBV7-8 joined to TRBJ2-3; no D gene is confidently identified. The DNA reads TGTGCCAGCAGCTCCGGACCCAATACGCAGTATTTT. Its product reads: CASSSGPNTQYF.